A selection of T cell receptor beta chains follows, all from one sample in a study of T cell changes during pregnancy in multiple sclerosis. TCRdb keeps only in-frame clones here, not all; method: immunoSEQ multiplex PCR. The sample lists about 68,000 clones, roughly 89% occurring once. The material sequenced was peripheral blood, taken in the second trimester of pregnancy. Source of these receptors: a female donor with multiple sclerosis, enrolled in a pregnancy study. Both conserved end residues are part of each CDR3. Fields, in order: D gene, J gene, V gene, clone size, CDR3 DNA, CDR3 protein. The D gene is left open where the match is weak. Clone size is not always given. Where it is, it says once, few, many or a class for expanded clones.

>.|TRBJ2-3|TRBV6-1|once
TGTGCCACCCGTAGGCTGTCGGGGGATACGCAGTATTTT
CATRRLSGDTQYF
>TRBD1|TRBJ2-5|TRBV10-3|.
TGTGCCATCAGTGACCCAGGGGGTCAAGAGACCCAGTACTTC
CAISDPGGQETQYF
>.|TRBJ2-3|TRBV4-1|.
TGCGCCAGCAGCCAACAGGGCTTGTTATCAGATACGCAGTATTTT
CASSQQGLLSDTQYF
>.|TRBJ1-2|TRBV19|.
TGTGCCAGTAGTATAGATTCCGGGTCTTACTATGGCTACACCTTC
CASSIDSGSYYGYTF
>.|TRBJ1-2|TRBV7-6|.
TGTGCCAGCAGCTTACCGGACAGTCCACATAATGGCTACACCTTC
CASSLPDSPHNGYTF
>TRBD1|TRBJ1-2|TRBV7-2|once
TGTGCCAGCAGCCGTCCCGGGACAGGGGGCAAGGGTGGCTACACCTTC
CASSRPGTGGKGGYTF
>TRBD1|TRBJ1-2|TRBV30|.
TGTGCCTGGAGTACCTCGACAGGGCCATATGGCTACACCTTC
CAWSTSTGPYGYTF
>.|TRBJ2-1|TRBV7-2|.
TGTGCCAGCAGCTTAGCAGCAGGTTCCTACAATGAGCAGTTCTTC
CASSLAAGSYNEQFF
>TRBD1|TRBJ1-2|TRBV4-2|.
TGTGCCAGCAGCCCGGACGGGACAGCAGATTCCTATGGCTACACCTTC
CASSPDGTADSYGYTF
>.|TRBJ1-5|TRBV5-6|.
TGTGCCAGCAGCGCAACATCTGGGGGGTGGAATCAGCCCCAGCATTTT
CASSATSGGWNQPQHF
>.|TRBJ2-7|TRBV20-1|once
TGCAGTGCTAGCAGGGGGGAAGAGCGGTACTTC
CSASRGEERYF
>.|TRBJ1-3|TRBV6-5|.
TGTGCCAGCAGTTCGGTGAGCTACGGAAACACCATATATTTT
CASSSVSYGNTIYF
>.|TRBJ2-5|TRBV6-5|.
TGTGCCAGCAGGCCTGACTTCTCACAAGAGACCCAGTACTTC
CASRPDFSQETQYF
>.|TRBJ2-5|TRBV7-7|.
TGTGCTAGCAGCTTAGGACTAAATACTCAAGAGACCCAGTACTTC
CASSLGLNTQETQYF
>TRBD1|TRBJ2-7|TRBV11-2|.
TGTGCCAGCAGCTTAGGGTCGGGACAGACCTACGAGCAGTACTTC
CASSLGSGQTYEQYF
>TRBD1|TRBJ2-3|TRBV13|.
TGTGCCAGCAGCCCGACCGGGACAGGGGGAGATACGCAGTATTTT
CASSPTGTGGDTQYF
>TRBD2|TRBJ2-5|TRBV6-1|.
TGTGCCAGCAGTGAAAATCGGCCCAGCGGGATCGAGACCCAGTACTTC
CASSENRPSGIETQYF
>TRBD1|TRBJ2-1|TRBV4-1|.
TGCGCCAGCAGCCAAGTCGCCGGGACAGGGGCGGGTGAGCAGTTCTTC
CASSQVAGTGAGEQFF
>.|TRBJ1-6|TRBV6-5|.
TGTGCCAGCAGTTTAGCGGGAGTTAATTCACCCCTCCACTTT
CASSLAGVNSPLHF
>.|TRBJ1-6|TRBV4-1|few
TGCGCCAGCAGCCAAGTTCTTCGTCAGGAGGGTTCACCCCTCCACTTT
CASSQVLRQEGSPLHF
>.|TRBJ2-2|TRBV7-3|few
TGTGCCAGCAGCGCGGAGGGCCACGGGGAGCTGTTTTTT
CASSAEGHGELFF
>.|TRBJ1-6|TRBV6-5|.
TGTGCCAGCCACGGGAGGGACTATAATTCACCCCTCCACTTT
CASHGRDYNSPLHF
>TRBD1|TRBJ2-1|TRBV10-3|.
TGTGCCATCAGTGGATCCGGGACAGAATTTAATAACAATGAGCAGTTCTTC
CAISGSGTEFNNNEQFF
>TRBD2|TRBJ2-3|TRBV19|.
TGTGCCAGTACCGGGGGGGCGGAGCACACAGATACGCAGTATTTT
CASTGGAEHTDTQYF
>TRBD1|TRBJ2-7|TRBV6-5|once
TGTGCCAGCAACTCTCCAGAGGGGGCAAGAGAGCAGTACTTC
CASNSPEGAREQYF
>TRBD1|TRBJ1-2|TRBV9|once
TGTGCCAGCAGCCGGGGACAGTCGGGCTACACCTTC
CASSRGQSGYTF
>TRBD1|TRBJ2-2|TRBV5-3|.
TGTGCCAGAGCCGCTACTAAGGGACAGGAGGGTGGCACCGGGGAGCTGTTTTTT
CARAATKGQEGGTGELFF
>.|TRBJ1-1|TRBV7-2|.
TGTGCCAGCAGCGGACTCCGGCACACTGAAGCTTTCTTT
CASSGLRHTEAFF
>.|TRBJ1-1|TRBV19|.
TGTGCCAGTAGTCGGAGCATGAACACTGAAGCTTTCTTT
CASSRSMNTEAFF
>TRBD1|TRBJ2-7|TRBV18|.
TGTGCCAGCTCACCAGCCACAGGGGCCTCCTACGAGCAGTACTTC
CASSPATGASYEQYF
>TRBD1|TRBJ2-7|TRBV4-3|.
TGCGCCAGCAGCCGAACGGGACAGGGGCCTTACGAGCAGTACTTC
CASSRTGQGPYEQYF
>.|TRBJ2-7|TRBV5-5|.
TGTGCCAGCAGCTTGTGGCCAAACGAGCAGTACTTC
CASSLWPNEQYF
>.|TRBJ1-1|TRBV4-3|few
TGCGCCAGCAGCCAAGATGGGCAGGGGTATTTTGAAGCTTTCTTT
CASSQDGQGYFEAFF
>TRBD1|TRBJ1-4|TRBV4-1|.
TGCGCCAGCAGCCAGAGAAGATCGGGACAGCCAAATGAAAAACTGTTTTTT
CASSQRRSGQPNEKLFF
>.|TRBJ1-1|TRBV12-5|.
TGTGCTAGTGGTTTGGCCTACGGCGGTGTGGACAGAAGTATGAACACTGAAGCTTTCTTT
CASGLAYGGVDRSMNTEAFF
>TRBD1|TRBJ2-2|TRBV4-2|.
TGTGCCAGCAGCCAAGATAGGGCAGGGGGCGTCGGGGAGCTGTTTTTT
CASSQDRAGGVGELFF
>TRBD2|TRBJ2-2|TRBV27|few
TGTGCCAGCAGGCGTGGACTAGCGGGGGGGCGCACCGGGGAGCTGTTTTTT
CASRRGLAGGRTGELFF
>TRBD1|TRBJ1-2|TRBV2|.
TGTGCCAGCAGTGAGACTCCAGGGGGCGCGGGGGCGGTTAACTATGGCTACACCTTC
CASSETPGGAGAVNYGYTF
>.|TRBJ2-1|TRBV5-4|once
TGTGCCAGCAGCTTGGATGCAGGGAATAAGAATGAGCAGTTCTTC
CASSLDAGNKNEQFF
>TRBD1|TRBJ2-1|TRBV7-7|.
TGTGCTAGCAGCAAAAGTAGCCTGACAGGGGCCTCCTACAATGAGCAGTTCTTC
CASSKSSLTGASYNEQFF
>.|TRBJ1-1|TRBV5-5|.
TGTGCCAGCAGCTTGGCCGGTACAGATGAAGCTTTCTTT
CASSLAGTDEAFF
>TRBD1|TRBJ1-2|TRBV30|.
TGTGCCTGGAGCGACAGGACAGGCCTCAACTATGGCTACACCTTC
CAWSDRTGLNYGYTF
>TRBD2|TRBJ2-7|TRBV7-2|.
TGTGCCAGCAGCTCTTTAGGACTAGCGGGGGTGACGTACGAGCAGTACTTC
CASSSLGLAGVTYEQYF
>TRBD2|TRBJ2-2|TRBV7-2|.
TGTGCCATAATAGCGGGGGGGAACACCGGGGAGCTGTTTTTT
CAIIAGGNTGELFF
>TRBD2|TRBJ2-3|TRBV5-6|.
TGTGCCAGCAGCTTCATGACTAGCGGGGGGAGGGATACGCAGTATTTT
CASSFMTSGGRDTQYF
>TRBD1|TRBJ2-7|TRBV9|.
TGTGCCAGCAGCCGTGGACAGGGTCCGCTATCCTACGAGCAGTACTTC
CASSRGQGPLSYEQYF